Listed here are 26 T cell receptor beta chains from one sample, sequenced in a study of shared clonotypes between healthy human individuals. The repertoire was sequenced with immunoSEQ multiplex PCR; TCRdb's copy has only in-frame clones and lacks some. Here the sample spans roughly 720,000 clones, about nine tenths being singletons. Material for sequencing was memory CD8+ T cells from PBMCs. Subset meaning: CD45RO+ cells pooled with CCR7-negative TemRA cells. Source of these receptors: a young man in good health. Some clones in this sample may be carry-over from other donors' samples.

The V and J genes are TRBV9 and TRBJ2-7; 11 nucleotides agree with TRBD2. Trimming took 4 bases from V and 7 from J; bases not matched to a gene: 10. This CDR3 contains 15 residues. Germline lookup yields CDR1 SGDLS and CDR2 YYNGEE. The CDR3 DNA sequence: TGTGCCAGCAGCCAATTTAGCGGGAGGGCCAGGGAGCAGTACTTC. Its translation: CASSQFSGRAREQYF.

The rearrangement joins TRBV9 to TRBJ1-4; tentatively, D is TRBD1 (5 bases). Germline loops: CDR1 SGDLS, CDR2 YYNGEE. This CDR3 is built from 14 residues. V lost 6 bases and J 8 bases, leaving 17 bases between the germline ends. CDR3: CASNPTGEDEKLFF. CDR3 bases: TGTGCCAGCAACCCGACGGGGGAGGACGAAAAACTGTTTTTT.

This clone was seen a single time. The chain uses TRBV4-3 and TRBJ2-7, with D possibly being TRBD1 or TRBD2 (5 bases each). V was trimmed by 3 bases and J by 0 bases, leaving 18 bases between them. The length of the CDR3 is 17 residues. The germline CDR1 and CDR2 sequences are LGHNA and YSLEER. CDR3 sequence (DNA): TGCGCCAGCAGCCACCTCCGGGGCCCTAAAAGCTCCTACGAGCAGTACTTC. Protein: CASSHLRGPKSSYEQYF.

This sequence joins TRBV9 and TRBJ2-1; D is perhaps TRBD1 or TRBD2 (5 bases each). V was pared by 1 base and J by 5 bases, with 13 bases between. CDR3 length: 15 amino acids. Germline assignment: CDR1 SGDLS and CDR2 YYNGEE. CDR3 sequence reads: CASSVSGLAHNEQFF. CDR3 sequence (DNA): TGTGCCAGCAGCGTATCGGGGCTAGCCCACAATGAGCAGTTCTTC. Variable domain in full (rest from reference TRBV9 and TRBJ2-1): DSGVTQTPKHLITATGQRVTLRCSPRSGDLSVYWYQQSLDQGLQFLIQYYNGEERAKGNILERFSAQQFPDLHSELNLSSLELGDSALYFCASSVSGLAHNEQFFGPGTRLTVL.

A single count supports this clone. The J gene is TRBJ2-1, the V gene TRBV28; D not certain. This CDR3 has 12 residues. V was clipped by 2 bases and J by 8 bases, with 7 bases between them. Germline lookup yields CDR1 MDHEN and CDR2 SYDVKM. CDR3 residues: CASSLPEDEQFF. In DNA, the CDR3 is TGTGCCAGCAGTTTACCCGAGGATGAGCAGTTCTTC.

This clone was observed many times. The sample holds other DNA sequences that translate to the same CDR3. This chain uses TRBV2 with TRBJ2-5; possibly TRBD1 for D (6 bases). CDR3 length: 14 residues. Germline V gene lookup returns CDR1 SNHLY and CDR2 FYNNEI. The V and J ends lost 1 base and 4 bases respectively, with 10 bases between them. The CDR3 reads CASSEGGRGETQYF. In DNA, the CDR3 is TGTGCCAGCAGTGAAGGGGGGCGCGGAGAGACCCAGTACTTC.

V and J are TRBV27 and TRBJ1-1, with TRBD1 as a possible D gene (6 bases). V was pared by 9 bases and J by 10 bases, with 21 bases between. Per the germline V gene, CDR1 is MNHEY and CDR2 is SMNVEV (reference sequence). This CDR3 has 13 amino acids. The CDR3 nucleotides read TGTGCCAGTCAAAACAGGGCTGCGGATCCAGCTTTCTTT. This translates into CASQNRAADPAFF.

This clone came up once. The J gene is TRBJ2-7, the V gene TRBV29-1; D remains ambiguous. The CDR3 length is 11 residues. Looked up from germline, CDR1 is SQVTM and CDR2 is ANQGSEA. Trimming cost V 5 bases and J 4 bases, with 9 bases left between them. The chain's CDR3 is CSVRLDYEQYF. CDR3 in DNA: TGCAGCGTTCGGCTTGATTACGAGCAGTACTTC.

This clone was detected once. The gene calls are TRBV4-2 and TRBJ2-7; no clear D. V was clipped by 1 base and J by 0 bases, with 10 bases between them. Germline-derived CDR1 and CDR2 are LGHNA and YNFKEQ. The CDR3 spans 15 residues. This CDR3 is CASSQVGTISYEQYF. CDR3 in DNA: TGTGCCAGCAGCCAAGTCGGCACTATCTCCTACGAGCAGTACTTC.

The CDR3 DNA reads as TGTGCCAGCAGCTTGACCAGGGGCAGCTCCTACAATGAGCAGTTCTTC. Its protein product is CASSLTRGSSYNEQFF. The chain combines TRBV7-6 with TRBJ2-1, with a weak D call TRBD1 (6 bases). Germline CDR1 SGHVS, CDR2 FNYEAQ. The CDR3 contains 16 residues. Trimming took off 3 bases at V and 0 bases at J, with 12 bases between the two ends.

The rearrangement joins TRBV27 to TRBJ1-1, with 7 bases that match TRBD1. J gave up 1 base and V 7 bases, and 9 bases lay outside the gene matches. Germline assignment: CDR1 MNHEY and CDR2 SMNVEV (reference sequence). The CDR3 consists of 15 residues. The DNA for the CDR3 is TGTGCCAGCACCGACCTTAGACAGGGGAACACTGAAGCTTTCTTT. This translates into CASTDLRQGNTEAFF.

The chain couples TRBV29-1 to TRBJ1-1; 11 bases are shared with TRBD1. Germline V CDR1 and CDR2: SQVTM, ANQGSEA. The CDR3 totals 15 residues. Trimming took 0 bases from V and 6 from J; bases not matched to a gene: 6. The CDR3 here is CSVEDRGQGAPEAFF. CDR3 sequence (DNA): TGCAGCGTTGAAGATCGAGGACAGGGGGCTCCTGAAGCTTTCTTT.

The rearrangement links TRBV11-3 to TRBJ1-1; weak D call: TRBD1 (5 bases). V shed 1 base and J shed 8 bases, with 11 bases lying between them. The CDR3 spans 13 residues. Germline loops: CDR1 SGHNT, CDR2 YENEEA. CDR3 nucleotide sequence: TGTGCCAGCAGCTTAGTGCAGGGAGGGGAAGCTTTCTTT. This translates into CASSLVQGGEAFF.

The genes are TRBV5-8 and TRBJ2-3, with D tentatively TRBD1 (5 bases). Germline CDR1 SGHTS, CDR2 YDEGEE. CDR3 length equals 20 residues. The V gene lost 4 bases and the J gene lost 2 bases, with 29 bases spanning the gap. CDR3 protein: CASSARVLGKVLSNTDTQYF. The CDR3 DNA reads TGTGCCAGCAGCGCCAGGGTTTTGGGAAAGGTTCTGTCGAACACAGATACGCAGTATTTT.

This chain links TRBV7-2 with TRBJ2-7, with 12 bases that match TRBD2. This CDR3 contains 16 residues. V shed 4 bases, J shed 5 bases, and the junction held 9 bases outside the gene matches. The germline V gene encodes CDR1 SGHTA and CDR2 FQGNSA. In nucleotides, the CDR3 is TGTGCCAGCAGCTCGAGGGGACTAGCGGGTTGGCACGAGCAGTACTTC. Amino acid sequence: CASSSRGLAGWHEQYF. Filled out from reference TRBV7-2 and TRBJ2-7, the complete variable domain reads GAGVSQSPSNKVTEKGKDVELRCDPISGHTALYWYRQSLGQGLEFLIYFQGNSAPDKSGLPSDRFSAERTGGSVSTLTIQRTQQEDSAVYLCASSSRGLAGWHEQYFGPGTRLTVT.

The V gene is TRBV29-1, the J gene TRBJ1-1; D may be TRBD1 (5 bases). V shed 4 bases and J shed 5 bases, with 11 bases lying between them. The CDR3 runs 12 residues. CDR1 and CDR2 (germline): SQVTM, ANQGSEA. As DNA, the CDR3 is TGCAGCGTTGGGGCGGGGGGGACTGAAGCTTTCTTT. It is translated as CSVGAGGTEAFF.

This chain connects TRBV27 to TRBJ2-7; the match to TRBD2 covers 15 bases. The CDR3 sequence is 16 residues long. CDR1 MNHEY and CDR2 SMNVEV come from the germline V gene (reference sequence). V shed 5 bases, J shed 6 bases, and the junction held 8 bases outside the gene matches. CDR3 amino acids: CASSIWTSGRASEQYF. As DNA, the CDR3 is TGTGCCAGCAGTATTTGGACTAGCGGGAGGGCCTCCGAGCAGTACTTC.

V usage is TRBV5-4 and J usage is TRBJ2-7; perhaps TRBD1 as D (6 bases). Trimming cost V 2 bases and J 3 bases, with 15 bases left between them. Germline V gives CDR1 SGHNT, CDR2 YYREEE (reference sequence). This CDR3 has 15 residues. CDR3 sequence (DNA): TGTGCCAGCAGCTTCTACTGGAAGGGGGACTACGAGCAGTACTTC. Translated: CASSFYWKGDYEQYF.

This sequence joins TRBV12-2 and TRBJ1-1; TRBD1, as called in the table, went unchecked against the DNA. TRBV12-2 is reported as a pseudogene. The CDR3 is made up of 12 amino acids. The CDR3 region has the DNA TGTGCAAGTCGCTCTCAGGGCCCTCCCGCTTTCTTT. This translates into CASRSQGPPAFF.

This CDR3 is CASSESEGAVSNQPQHF. CDR3 coding DNA: TGTGCCAGCAGTGAATCAGAGGGGGCGGTTAGCAATCAGCCCCAGCATTTT. The genes are TRBV2 and TRBJ1-5, with 7 bases aligning to TRBD1. Germline V gene data show CDR1 as SNHLY and CDR2 as FYNNEI. The CDR3 sequence is 17 residues long. V lost 2 bases and J lost 0; bases outside the gene matches: 7.

The rearrangement links TRBV7-9 to TRBJ1-1, with D tentatively TRBD1 (5 bases). V was pared by 5 bases and J by 6 bases, with 19 bases between. CDR3 size: 15 residues. Germline V gives CDR1 SEHNR, CDR2 FQNEAQ (reference sequence). The chain's CDR3 is CASSQVLGGWPEAFF. DNA for the CDR3: TGTGCCAGCAGCCAAGTACTGGGGGGATGGCCTGAAGCTTTCTTT.

The chain uses TRBV6-1 and TRBJ2-1; 10 nucleotides align to TRBD2. Germline V gene sequence: CDR1 MNHNS, CDR2 SASEGT. The CDR3 length is 15 residues. V trimming: 4 bases; J trimming: 3 bases; junction bases outside the gene matches: 3. DNA of the CDR3: TGTGCCAGCAGTGGGACTAGCGGAGGCTACAATGAGCAGTTCTTC. Translating gives CASSGTSGGYNEQFF.

CDR3 bases: TGTGCCATCAGTGATAGTCCGGAGCAGTTCTTC. Protein product: CAISDSPEQFF. V and J are TRBV10-3 and TRBJ2-1, with unresolved D. The CDR3 consists of 11 residues. CDR1 is ENHRY and CDR2 is SYGVKD in the germline V gene. Trimming pared 3 bases from V and 10 bases from J, leaving 7 bases between.

The chain joins TRBV4-2 to TRBJ2-7, with a tentative D call TRBD1 (5 bases). CDR1 is LGHNA and CDR2 is YNFKEQ in the germline V gene. The CDR3 covers 13 residues. Trimming stripped 2 bases from V and 3 bases from J, with 8 bases between. The CDR3 spells CASSQTGDYEQYF. For the CDR3, the DNA is TGTGCCAGCAGCCAAACAGGAGACTACGAGCAGTACTTC.

This clone was detected once. V gene TRBV4-1 combines with J gene TRBJ1-1; D might be TRBD1 (5 bases). This CDR3 comprises 15 residues. Germline V gene lookup returns CDR1 MGHRA and CDR2 YSYEKL. Trimming pared 6 bases from V and 5 bases from J, leaving 19 bases between. The CDR3 is CASRSVGGGGTEAFF. The CDR3 DNA is TGCGCCAGCAGATCAGTCGGGGGGGGAGGAACTGAAGCTTTCTTT.

This chain links TRBV15 with TRBJ2-6; unclear D gene. V lost 6 bases, J lost 1 base, and 1 base lay in between. The CDR3 spans 12 residues. The germline CDR1 and CDR2 sequences are LNHNV and YYDKDF (reference sequence). The CDR3 nucleotides read TGTGCCACCAGGTCTGGGGCCAACGTCCTGACTTTC. Protein product: CATRSGANVLTF.